The clone carrying this TCR beta chain was seen a few times. The antigen is unknown. This CDR3 has 13 residues. Trimming stripped 4 bases from V and 2 bases from J, with 10 bases between. CDR1 SGDLS and CDR2 YYNGEE come from the germline V gene. These data originate in a study of cytomegalovirus exposure and HLA in healthy donors. Primers for the PCR totalled 60 Vbeta and 13 Jbeta. Per the original methods: A follow-up analysis tallied about 80 million unique TCR beta chains, approximately 10 million shared. Profiled with immunoSEQ multiplex PCR; TCRdb holds only in-frame clones, not every one. From that table come the V and J calls and clone size; the DNA was used to work out D and trimming. The sample records about 110,000 clones, under 70% being singletons. Study outcomes and limitations: Specific recognition of CMV antigens was confirmed in vitro for a few chains (all CMV-associated). In a later analysis, compared with equally common non-associated chains, HLA-associated beta chains were more expanded. TCR beta V segments were, for the most part, productive about 87% or about 30% of the time in an earlier analysis.

Sequencing was performed on PBMCs. The sequence was collected from a man aged 25-45 years in good health and CMV-seropositive. V usage is TRBV9 and J usage is TRBJ2-7; the D gene is possibly TRBD2 (6 bases). For the CDR3, the DNA is TGTGCCAGCAGCCCCGGGGGACCCTACGAGCAGTACTTC. Residues: CASSPGGPYEQYF.